The clone carrying this T cell receptor (beta chain) has a handful of counts. The antigen remains unidentified. Treatment given: oral pan-JAK inhibitor, 5-10 mg twice daily. Lesional scalp punch biopsies and peripheral blood came from alopecia areata patients. This sample is part of a study of CD8+ T cells in alopecia areata. On the study more broadly: The share of scalp area affected provided the severity score for treated patients. Study results and limitations: Lesional scalp displayed greater clonality than normal scalp, most notably in alopecia totalis/universalis. Scalp clonality and expanded CD8+ clones among the top 100 fell significantly with tofacitinib.

This CDR3 is built from 16 residues. CDR1 GTSNPN and CDR2 SVGIG come from the germline V gene (reference sequence). V trimming: 7 bases; J trimming: 3 bases; junction bases outside the gene matches: 17. cDNA serving as the sequencing template came from extracted, reverse transcribed RNA. Produced via immunoSEQ multiplex PCR; TCRdb's table is partial and in-frame only. The sample holds hundreds of thousands of clones; 50% to 75% are singletons and the top ten take about 0.9%. This chain links TRBV30 with TRBJ1-1; the match to TRBD1 covers 7 bases. The TCR originated in a human donor with alopecia areata. The sequences come from CD4+ T cells sorted from blood, collected around week 54, from a patient treated with tofacitinib. The CDR3 DNA is TGTGCCTCCCCGGCCCGGGACAGCTCAGGGGACACTGAAGCTTTCTTT. It yields the protein CASPARDSSGDTEAFF.